What follows is one T cell receptor beta chain and its context. This sample is drawn from a study of cytomegalovirus exposure and HLA in healthy donors. J lost 4 bases, V lost 0 bases, and 11 bases had no gene match. The CDR3 is made up of 18 amino acids. Germline CDR1 reads LNHNV; CDR2 reads YYDKDF (reference sequence). It was with 60 Vbeta and 13 Jbeta primers that the PCR ran. Using immunoSEQ multiplex PCR, the repertoire was profiled, and TCRdb retains in-frame clones only, with some absent. The data show about 150,000 clones, approximately 10% seen once. Sample: PBMCs. This sequence originates from a woman aged 40 to 50 in good health and CMV-seropositive. The V gene is TRBV15, the J gene TRBJ1-1; 10 bases map to TRBD1. The CDR3, as DNA: TGTGCCACCAGCAGAGACGCTACCGGGGACAGGGGATCCACTGAAGCTTTCTTT. It specifies CATSRDATGDRGSTEAFF.